A selection of T cell receptor beta chains follows, all from one sample in a study of shared clonotypes between healthy human individuals. The repertoire was sequenced with immunoSEQ multiplex PCR; TCRdb's copy has only in-frame clones and lacks some. The table shows roughly 2,500,000 clones, with over 85% occurring only once. Sequencing was carried out using naive CD4+ T cells from PBMCs. The receptors derive from a man aged 18 to 30 in good health. Some clones in this sample may be carry-over from other donors' samples. The CDR3 runs from the conserved cysteine through the conserved F or W. A D gene is named only where the DNA matches it firmly. The size of a clone is reported for some rows only, either as once, few or many, or as a class for expanded clones.

NA TRBJ2-7 NA TRBV18 TGTGCCAGCTCAGACGAGGGGGTCTACGAGCAGTACTTC CASSDEGVYEQYF
NA TRBJ1-2 TRBD1 TRBV6-7 TGTGCCAGCAGTCGCGGACAGGGGGCCGAGGACACCTTC CASSRGQGAEDTF
once TRBJ2-5 TRBD1 TRBV28 TGTGCCAGCAGTTTCGACAGGGGGCGGGAGACCCAGTACTTC CASSFDRGRETQYF
NA TRBJ2-5 NA TRBV7-2 TGTGCCAGCAGCCCGGGCTTCCAAGAGACCCAGTACTTC CASSPGFQETQYF
NA TRBJ2-7 TRBD1 TRBV5-6 TGTGCCAGCAGCGGGACAGGGAGCCCTTTGGGGCAGTACTTC CASSGTGSPLGQYF
NA TRBJ2-7 NA TRBV28 TGTGCCAGCAGTTTATTTGGGGGCCCCTACGAGCAGTACTTC CASSLFGGPYEQYF
NA TRBJ1-1 TRBD1 TRBV7-9 TGTGCCAGCAGCTTAGCTAGGGACAGTGGGGCTTTCTTT CASSLARDSGAFF
NA TRBJ2-1 NA TRBV5-1 TGCGCCAGCAGCTTGGTGGTAGCGATAAACAATGAGCAGTTCTTC CASSLVVAINNEQFF
NA TRBJ1-1 NA TRBV15 TGTGCCACCAGCAGACGGAAGGGGGGGTTGAACACTGAAGCTTTCTTT CATSRRKGGLNTEAFF
NA TRBJ1-2 NA TRBV16 TGTGCCAGCAGCCCGACAGTGCTTGGCTACACCTTC CASSPTVLGYTF
NA TRBJ2-3 NA TRBV7-2 TGTGCCAGCAGCTTATCTAGGGGTGCAGATACGCAGTATTTT CASSLSRGADTQYF
NA TRBJ2-7 NA TRBV6-1 TGTGCCAGCTTGAGCGGACTCTCCTACGAGCAGTACTTC CASLSGLSYEQYF
NA TRBJ2-7 NA TRBV28 TGTGCCAGCAAGCAAACTGGGGCAGGGACTTTCTACGAGCAGTACTTC CASKQTGAGTFYEQYF
NA TRBJ2-3 TRBD2 TRBV2 TGTGCCAGCAGTGCGGGGGACTATGACACAGATACGCAGTATTTT CASSAGDYDTDTQYF
NA TRBJ1-2 NA TRBV28 TGTGCCAGCAGTTTAGCCGGGAAAAAAGCCAGTGGCTACACCTTC CASSLAGKKASGYTF
few TRBJ1-1 NA TRBV29-1 TGCAGCGTTGTTCGGGGGGGATACACTGAAGCTTTCTTT CSVVRGGYTEAFF
NA TRBJ1-5 NA TRBV19 TGTGCCAGTAGTAATTACCAGGGAGTTGGACAGCCCCAGCATTTT CASSNYQGVGQPQHF
NA TRBJ2-7 NA TRBV4-2 TGTGCCAGCAGCCTCGGAGGGGGGCAAAACTCCTACGAGCAGTACTTC CASSLGGGQNSYEQYF
NA TRBJ2-5 NA TRBV28 TGTGCCAGCAGTCGCGCGGGGGAGACCCAGTACTTC CASSRAGETQYF
NA TRBJ2-4 NA TRBV10-2 TGCGCCAGCAGTGTTGGGCCGCTATTAGCCAAAAACATTCAGTACTTC CASSVGPLLAKNIQYF
NA TRBJ1-1 NA TRBV27 TGTGCCAGCATTGGGCCACCGCGGGGGAACACTGAAGCTTTCTTT CASIGPPRGNTEAFF
NA TRBJ1-2 NA TRBV19 TGTGCCAGTAGTGAGTTTTATGGCTACACCTTC CASSEFYGYTF
NA TRBJ2-1 NA TRBV11-3 TGTGCCAGCAGCTTAGGGTGGCAGGGGAGGAATGAGCAGTTCTTC CASSLGWQGRNEQFF
NA TRBJ1-3 TRBD1 TRBV19 TGTGCCAGTAGTCCACGAACAGGGGGAGGAAACACCATATATTTT CASSPRTGGGNTIYF
NA TRBJ2-5 TRBD1 TRBV2 TGTGCCAGCCTTAATACAGGGGCAGGAGAGACCCAGTACTTC CASLNTGAGETQYF
once TRBJ2-7 NA TRBV12-2 TGTGCAAGTCGCAGCCCACGGGGGCGCTACGAGCAGTACTTC CASRSPRGRYEQYF
once TRBJ2-5 NA TRBV5-1 TGCGCCAGCAGCTCACAGGGATCCGAGACCCAGTACTTC CASSSQGSETQYF
NA TRBJ2-6 NA TRBV5-1 TGCGCCAGCAATGTTTGGGGGAATGAAGGGGCCAACGTCCTGACTTTC CASNVWGNEGANVLTF
once TRBJ2-3 NA TRBV9 TGTGCCAGCAGCGTAGGATCCCCTAGCTGGGCAGATACGCAGTATTTT CASSVGSPSWADTQYF
NA TRBJ2-7 NA TRBV27 TGTGCCAGCAGTTTATCGGCTTCCCTCTACGAGCAGTACTTC CASSLSASLYEQYF
NA TRBJ1-5 TRBD1 TRBV6-1 TGTGCCAGCAGCCAACCGGGACAGGGAAATCAGCCCCAGCATTTT CASSQPGQGNQPQHF
NA TRBJ2-2 NA TRBV18 TGTGCCAGCTCACCCCTCCGGGAGCTGTTTTTT CASSPLRELFF
few TRBJ1-4 NA TRBV6-5 TGTGCCAGCAGTTACAAGGACGAACTGTTTTTT CASSYKDELFF
NA TRBJ2-7 NA TRBV4-2 TGTGCCAGCAGCCTGACTCGGGACGGCTACGAGCAGTACTTC CASSLTRDGYEQYF
once TRBJ1-1 TRBD1 TRBV5-1 TGCGCCAGCCGAACAGGGGGCGGGTTGAACACTGAAGCTTTCTTT CASRTGGGLNTEAFF